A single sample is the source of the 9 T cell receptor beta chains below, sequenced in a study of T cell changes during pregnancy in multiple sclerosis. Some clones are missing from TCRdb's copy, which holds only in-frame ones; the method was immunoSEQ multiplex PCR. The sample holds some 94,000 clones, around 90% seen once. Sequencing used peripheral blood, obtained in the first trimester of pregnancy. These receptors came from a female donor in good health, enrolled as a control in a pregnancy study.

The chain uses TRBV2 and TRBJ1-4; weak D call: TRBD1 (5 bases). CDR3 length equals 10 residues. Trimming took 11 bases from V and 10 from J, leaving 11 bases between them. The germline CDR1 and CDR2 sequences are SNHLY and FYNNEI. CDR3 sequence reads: CASAGRKLFF. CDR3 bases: TGTGCCTCAGCGGGACGAAAACTGTTTTTT.

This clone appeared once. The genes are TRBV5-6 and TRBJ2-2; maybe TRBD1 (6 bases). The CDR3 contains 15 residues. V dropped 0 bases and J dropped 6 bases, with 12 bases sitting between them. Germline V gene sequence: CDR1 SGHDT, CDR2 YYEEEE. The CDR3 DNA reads TGTGCCAGCAGCTTGGAGGGGGTCGCGGCCGGGGAGCTGTTTTTT. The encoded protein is CASSLEGVAAGELFF.

CDR3 in amino acids: CASSLRGGAGELFF. CDR3 in DNA: TGTGCCAGCAGCTTAAGAGGGGGAGCCGGGGAGCTGTTTTTT. The rearrangement joins TRBV7-9 to TRBJ2-2, with D possibly TRBD1 on 6 matching bases. The ends were cut back, 2 bases at V and 6 bases at J, with 10 bases in the middle. CDR1 SEHNR and CDR2 FQNEAQ come from the germline V gene (reference sequence). The CDR3 is 14 residues long. Together with reference TRBV7-9 and TRBJ2-2, the CDR3 gives the full variable domain: DTGVSQNPRHKITKRGQNVTFRCDPISEHNRLYWYRQTLGQGPEFLTYFQNEAQLEKSRLLSDRFSAERPKGSFSTLEIQRTEQGDSAMYLCASSLRGGAGELFFGEGSRLTVL.

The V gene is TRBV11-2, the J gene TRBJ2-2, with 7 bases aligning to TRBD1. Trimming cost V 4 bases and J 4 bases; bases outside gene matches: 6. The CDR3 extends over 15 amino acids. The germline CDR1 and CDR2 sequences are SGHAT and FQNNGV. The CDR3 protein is CASSSKTGATGELFF. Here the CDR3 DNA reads TGTGCCAGCAGCTCCAAAACAGGGGCCACCGGGGAGCTGTTTTTT.

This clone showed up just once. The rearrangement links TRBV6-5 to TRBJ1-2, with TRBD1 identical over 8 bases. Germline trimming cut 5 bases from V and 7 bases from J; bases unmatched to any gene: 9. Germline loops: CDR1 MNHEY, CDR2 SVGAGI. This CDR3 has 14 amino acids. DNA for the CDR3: TGTGCCAGCAGTCCAGGGGGCGAAGTACGTGGCTACACCTTC. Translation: CASSPGGEVRGYTF.

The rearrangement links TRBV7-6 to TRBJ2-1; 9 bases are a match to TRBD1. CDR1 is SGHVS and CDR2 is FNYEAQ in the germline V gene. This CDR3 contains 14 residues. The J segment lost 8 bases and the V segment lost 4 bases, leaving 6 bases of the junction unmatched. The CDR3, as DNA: TGTGCCAGCAGCTCTTACACAGGGGGCGATGAGCAGTTCTTC. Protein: CASSSYTGGDEQFF.

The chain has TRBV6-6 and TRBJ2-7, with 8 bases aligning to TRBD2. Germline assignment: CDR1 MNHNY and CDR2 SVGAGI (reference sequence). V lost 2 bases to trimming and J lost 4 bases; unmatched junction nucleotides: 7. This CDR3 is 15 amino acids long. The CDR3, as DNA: TGTGCCAGCAGTTACGGGCCCGGGGGGGCATACGAGCAGTACTTC. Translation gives CASSYGPGGAYEQYF.

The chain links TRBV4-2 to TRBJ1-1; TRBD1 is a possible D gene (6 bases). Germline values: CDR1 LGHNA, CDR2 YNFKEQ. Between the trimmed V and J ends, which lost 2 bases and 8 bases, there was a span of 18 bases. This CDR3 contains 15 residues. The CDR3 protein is CASSQSDRLGEEAFF. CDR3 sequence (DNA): TGTGCCAGCAGCCAATCTGACAGGCTTGGGGAGGAAGCTTTCTTT.

The CDR3 here is CSVSTDSGNTIYF. CDR3 sequence (DNA): TGCAGCGTTTCGACAGACTCTGGAAACACCATATATTTT. The chain has TRBV29-1 and TRBJ1-3; maybe TRBD1 (5 bases). CDR1 SQVTM and CDR2 ANQGSEA come from the germline V gene. This CDR3 is built from 13 residues. Trimming removed 5 bases at V and 0 bases at J, with 8 bases between. The variable domain in full, with the rest retrieved from reference TRBV29-1 and TRBJ1-3, is SAVISQKPSRDICQRGTSLTIQCQVDSQVTMMFWYRQQPGQSLTLIATANQGSEATYESGFVIDKFPISRPNLTFSTLTVSNMSPEDSSIYLCSVSTDSGNTIYFGEGSWLTVV.